These 5 T cell receptor beta chains were sequenced from one sample in a study of blood T cells in healthy people across ages. Alongside a J-beta primer mix, a sample-barcoded 5' primer served in a second PCR lasting about 7 to 11 cycles. TCRdb recomputed calls from the 5' RACE reads with MiXCR, one row per CDR3 protein. The repertoire holds about 570,000 distinct CDR3 sequences, with about 25% as singletons. Sequenced input: blood. The receptors were sampled from a woman between 65 and 79 years old in good health.

This clonotype was counted a few times. The chain couples TRBV6-6 to TRBJ2-7, with TRBD2 matching over 8 bases. The CDR3 runs to 11 residues. Losses at the gene ends were 4 bases for V and 11 bases for J; bases not matched to a gene: 4. Germline V lookup: CDR1 MNHNY, CDR2 SVGAGI (reference sequence). This chain's CDR3 is CASSSGGRKYF. CDR3 in DNA: TGTGCCAGCAGTTCTGGCGGGAGGAAGTACTTC.

This clonotype was seen a handful of times. The gene calls are TRBV6-6 and TRBJ1-6; D remains unclear. V gave up 2 bases and J gave up 7 bases, with 6 bases separating them. This CDR3 has 13 residues. Germline V gives CDR1 MNHNY, CDR2 SVGAGI (reference sequence). The CDR3: CASSYPENSPLHF. CDR3 bases: TGTGCCAGCAGTTACCCTGAGAATTCACCCCTCCACTTT.

This clonotype was detected a few times. V is TRBV3-1 and J is TRBJ2-5; TRBD2 matches 15 bases. From germline, CDR1 is LGHDT and CDR2 YNNKEL (reference sequence). CDR3 size: 18 residues. J was trimmed by 2 bases and V by 3 bases; bases with no gene match: 7. This CDR3 is CASSQFGTSGGRQETQYF. CDR3 bases: TGTGCCAGCAGCCAGTTCGGGACTAGCGGGGGGCGACAAGAGACCCAGTACTTC.

This clonotype came up a few times. The chain joins TRBV20-1 to TRBJ2-1, with 7 bases that match TRBD2. The CDR3 is 16 amino acids. The V gene end was trimmed by 0 bases and the J gene end by 8 bases; junction bases not matched to a gene: 13. The germline V gene has CDR1 DFQATT and CDR2 SNEGSKA (reference sequence). The CDR3 loop is CSARDRLFGGRDEQFF. The CDR3 DNA follows: TGCAGTGCTAGAGATCGTCTGTTCGGGGGGAGGGATGAGCAGTTCTTC.

V is TRBV29-1 and J is TRBJ2-6; D uncertain. V was cut by 1 base and J by 0 bases, with 7 bases left in between. The germline V gene has CDR1 SQVTM and CDR2 ANQGSEA. There are 15 residues in the CDR3. In DNA form, the CDR3 reads TGCAGCGTTGAAGCCCGTGGCTCTGGGGCCAACGTCCTGACTTTC. Its translation is CSVEARGSGANVLTF. The whole variable domain, filled in from reference TRBV29-1 and TRBJ2-6, reads SAVISQKPSRDICQRGTSLTIQCQVDSQVTMMFWYRQQPGQSLTLIATANQGSEATYESGFVIDKFPISRPNLTFSTLTVSNMSPEDSSIYLCSVEARGSGANVLTFGAGSRLTVL.